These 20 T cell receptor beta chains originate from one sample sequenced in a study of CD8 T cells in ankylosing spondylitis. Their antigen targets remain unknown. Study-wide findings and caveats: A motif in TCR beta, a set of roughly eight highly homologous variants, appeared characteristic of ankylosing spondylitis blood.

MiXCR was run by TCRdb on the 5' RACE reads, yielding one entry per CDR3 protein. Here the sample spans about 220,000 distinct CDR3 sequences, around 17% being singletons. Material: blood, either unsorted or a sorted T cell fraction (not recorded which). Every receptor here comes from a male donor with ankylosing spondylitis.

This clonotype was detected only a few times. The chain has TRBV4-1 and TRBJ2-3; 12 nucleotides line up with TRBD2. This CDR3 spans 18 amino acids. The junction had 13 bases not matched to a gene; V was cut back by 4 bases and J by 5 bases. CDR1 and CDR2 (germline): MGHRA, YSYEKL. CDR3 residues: CASSPQAASGRAGDTQYF. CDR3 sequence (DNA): TGCGCCAGCAGCCCGCAGGCAGCTAGCGGGAGGGCAGGAGATACGCAGTATTTT.

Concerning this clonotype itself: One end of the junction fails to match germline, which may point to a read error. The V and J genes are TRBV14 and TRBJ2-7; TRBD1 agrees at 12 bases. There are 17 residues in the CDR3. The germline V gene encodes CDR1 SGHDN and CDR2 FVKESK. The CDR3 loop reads CASSFTPGTGGAYVQYF. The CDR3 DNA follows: TGTGCCAGCAGTTTCACTCCCGGGACAGGGGGCGCCTACGTGCAGTACTTC.

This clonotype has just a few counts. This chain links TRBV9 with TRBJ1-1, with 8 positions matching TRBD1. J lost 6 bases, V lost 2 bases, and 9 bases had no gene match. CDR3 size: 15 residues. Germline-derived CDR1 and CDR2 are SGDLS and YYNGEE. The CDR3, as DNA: TGTGCCAGCAGCGTTTCCCAGGACAGGGAGGCTGAAGCTTTCTTT. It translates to CASSVSQDREAEAFF. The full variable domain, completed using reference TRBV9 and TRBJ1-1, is DSGVTQTPKHLITATGQRVTLRCSPRSGDLSVYWYQQSLDQGLQFLIQYYNGEERAKGNILERFSAQQFPDLHSELNLSSLELGDSALYFCASSVSQDREAEAFFGQGTRLTVV.

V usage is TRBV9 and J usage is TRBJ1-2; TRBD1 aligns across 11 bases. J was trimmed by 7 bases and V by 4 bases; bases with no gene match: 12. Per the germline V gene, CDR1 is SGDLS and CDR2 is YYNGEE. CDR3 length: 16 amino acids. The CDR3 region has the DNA TGTGCCAGCAGCCCTGGGACAGGGGGGCTTTATTTTGGCTACACCTTC. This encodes CASSPGTGGLYFGYTF.

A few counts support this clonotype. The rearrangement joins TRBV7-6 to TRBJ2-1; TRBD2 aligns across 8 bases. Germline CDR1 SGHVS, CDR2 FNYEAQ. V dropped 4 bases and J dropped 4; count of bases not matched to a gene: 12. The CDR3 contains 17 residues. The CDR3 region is CASSSLRTSQVYNEQFF. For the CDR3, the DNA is TGTGCCAGCAGCTCACTCAGGACTAGCCAAGTTTACAATGAGCAGTTCTTC.

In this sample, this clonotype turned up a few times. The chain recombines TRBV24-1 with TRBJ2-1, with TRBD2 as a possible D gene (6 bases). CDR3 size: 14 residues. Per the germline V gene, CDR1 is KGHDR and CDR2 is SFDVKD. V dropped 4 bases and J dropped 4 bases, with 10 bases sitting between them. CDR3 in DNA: TGTGCCACCAGTGAAGCGGGTAGATACAATGAGCAGTTCTTC. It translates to CATSEAGRYNEQFF.

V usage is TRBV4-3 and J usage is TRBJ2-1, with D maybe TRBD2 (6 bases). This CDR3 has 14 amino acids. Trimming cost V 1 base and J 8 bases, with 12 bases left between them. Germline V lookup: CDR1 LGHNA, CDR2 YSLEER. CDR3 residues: CASSQGLDPYEQFF. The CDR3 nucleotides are TGCGCCAGCAGCCAAGGACTAGACCCATATGAGCAGTTCTTC.

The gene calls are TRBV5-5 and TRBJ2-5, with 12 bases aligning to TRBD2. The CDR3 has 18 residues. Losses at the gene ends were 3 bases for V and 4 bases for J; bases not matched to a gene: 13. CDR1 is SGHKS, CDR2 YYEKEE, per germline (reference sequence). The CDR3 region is CASSWGLAGPSRGETQYF. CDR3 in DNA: TGTGCCAGCAGCTGGGGACTAGCGGGCCCTTCCCGTGGAGAGACCCAGTACTTC. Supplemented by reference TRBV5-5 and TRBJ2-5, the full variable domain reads DAGVTQSPTHLIKTRGQQVTLRCSPISGHKSVSWYQQVLGQGPQFIFQYYEKEERGRGNFPDRFSARQFPNYSSELNVNALLLGDSALYLCASSWGLAGPSRGETQYFGPGTRLLVL.

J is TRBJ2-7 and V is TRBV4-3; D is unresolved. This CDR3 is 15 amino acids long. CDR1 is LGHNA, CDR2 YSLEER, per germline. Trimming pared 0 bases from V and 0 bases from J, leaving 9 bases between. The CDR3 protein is CASSQELTSSYEQYF. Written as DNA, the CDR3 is TGCGCCAGCAGCCAAGAACTAACCAGCTCCTACGAGCAGTACTTC.

CDR3 residues: CASSLVLDPGNEQFF. CDR3 bases: TGTGCCAGCAGCTTAGTACTGGATCCGGGAAATGAGCAGTTCTTC. The chain combines TRBV7-9 with TRBJ2-1, with D tentatively TRBD2 (5 bases). The V end was cut by 1 base, the J end by 7 bases, with 14 bases between. The CDR3 is 15 residues long. Germline assignment: CDR1 SEHNR and CDR2 FQNEAQ (reference sequence).

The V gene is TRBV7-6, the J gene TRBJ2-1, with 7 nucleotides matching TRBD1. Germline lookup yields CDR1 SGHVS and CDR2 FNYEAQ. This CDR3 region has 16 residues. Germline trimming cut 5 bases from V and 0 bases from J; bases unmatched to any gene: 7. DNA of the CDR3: TGTGCCAGCAGCGACCGACAGGGCAGCTCCTACAATGAGCAGTTCTTC. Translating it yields CASSDRQGSSYNEQFF.

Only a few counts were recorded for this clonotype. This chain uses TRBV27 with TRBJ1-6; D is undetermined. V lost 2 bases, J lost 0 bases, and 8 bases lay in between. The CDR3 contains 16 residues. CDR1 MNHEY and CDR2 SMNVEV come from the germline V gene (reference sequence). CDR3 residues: CASSLTLSSYNSPLHF. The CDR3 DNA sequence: TGTGCCAGCAGTTTAACGCTGAGCTCCTATAATTCACCCCTCCACTTT.

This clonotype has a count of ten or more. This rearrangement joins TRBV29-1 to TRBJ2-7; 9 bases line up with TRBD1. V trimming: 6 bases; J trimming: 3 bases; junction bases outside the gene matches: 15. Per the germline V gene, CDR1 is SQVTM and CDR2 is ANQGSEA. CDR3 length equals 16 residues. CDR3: CSVRTGVTPFLYEQYF. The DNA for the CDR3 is TGCAGCGTCAGGACAGGGGTTACTCCTTTTCTCTACGAGCAGTACTTC.

CDR3 nucleotide sequence: TGCGCCAGCAGCTTGGCCGGAGGGAGTGAGGGCAATGAGCAGTTCTTC. This gives the protein CASSLAGGSEGNEQFF. This chain uses TRBV5-1 with TRBJ2-1; D might be TRBD2 (6 bases). Trimming removed 0 bases at V and 6 bases at J, with 16 bases between. The CDR3 is made up of 16 amino acids. The germline CDR1 and CDR2 sequences are SGHRS and YFSETQ.

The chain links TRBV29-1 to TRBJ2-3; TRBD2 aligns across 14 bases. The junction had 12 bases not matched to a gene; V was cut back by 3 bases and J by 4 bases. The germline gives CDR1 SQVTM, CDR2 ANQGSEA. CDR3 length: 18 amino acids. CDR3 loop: CSVDAAGLAGELSDTQYF. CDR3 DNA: TGCAGCGTTGATGCAGCGGGACTAGCGGGAGAATTGTCAGATACGCAGTATTTT.

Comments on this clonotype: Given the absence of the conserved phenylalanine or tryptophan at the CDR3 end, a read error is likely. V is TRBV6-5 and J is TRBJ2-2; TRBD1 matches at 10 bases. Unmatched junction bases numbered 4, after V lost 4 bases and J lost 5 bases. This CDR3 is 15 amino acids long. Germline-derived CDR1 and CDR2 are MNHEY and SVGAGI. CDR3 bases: TGTGCCAGCAGTTGGTCGGACAGGGGGACCGGGGAGCTGTTTTTA. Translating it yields CASSWSDRGTGELFL.

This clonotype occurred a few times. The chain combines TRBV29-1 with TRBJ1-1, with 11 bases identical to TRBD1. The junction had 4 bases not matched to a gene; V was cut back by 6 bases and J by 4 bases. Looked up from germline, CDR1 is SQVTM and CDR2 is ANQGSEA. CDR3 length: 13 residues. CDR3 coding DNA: TGCAGCGTGATGGGACAGGGGGGCACTGAAGCTTTCTTT. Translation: CSVMGQGGTEAFF.

The CDR3 sequence: CASSLLLVSGANVLTF. The DNA for the CDR3 is TGTGCCAGCAGCTTATTACTAGTCTCTGGGGCCAACGTCCTGACTTTC. The chain combines TRBV7-8 with TRBJ2-6; D is possibly TRBD2 (5 bases). The CDR3 extends over 16 amino acids. V was trimmed by 2 bases and J by 0 bases, leaving 8 bases between them. Germline CDR1 SGHVS, CDR2 FQNEAQ.

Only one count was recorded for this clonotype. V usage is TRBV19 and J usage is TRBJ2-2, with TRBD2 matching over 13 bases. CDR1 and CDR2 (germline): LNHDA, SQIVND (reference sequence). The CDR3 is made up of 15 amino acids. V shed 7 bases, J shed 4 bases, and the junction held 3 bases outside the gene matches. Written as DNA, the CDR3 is TGTGCCAGTATAGGGACTAGCGGGACCACCGGGGAGCTGTTTTTT. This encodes CASIGTSGTTGELFF.

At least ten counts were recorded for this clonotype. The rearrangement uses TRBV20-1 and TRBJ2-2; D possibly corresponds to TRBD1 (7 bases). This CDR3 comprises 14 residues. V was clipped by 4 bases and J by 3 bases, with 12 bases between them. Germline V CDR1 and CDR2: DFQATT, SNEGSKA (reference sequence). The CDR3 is CSATQGGDTGELFF. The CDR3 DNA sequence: TGCAGTGCTACGCAGGGGGGCGACACCGGGGAGCTGTTTTTT.